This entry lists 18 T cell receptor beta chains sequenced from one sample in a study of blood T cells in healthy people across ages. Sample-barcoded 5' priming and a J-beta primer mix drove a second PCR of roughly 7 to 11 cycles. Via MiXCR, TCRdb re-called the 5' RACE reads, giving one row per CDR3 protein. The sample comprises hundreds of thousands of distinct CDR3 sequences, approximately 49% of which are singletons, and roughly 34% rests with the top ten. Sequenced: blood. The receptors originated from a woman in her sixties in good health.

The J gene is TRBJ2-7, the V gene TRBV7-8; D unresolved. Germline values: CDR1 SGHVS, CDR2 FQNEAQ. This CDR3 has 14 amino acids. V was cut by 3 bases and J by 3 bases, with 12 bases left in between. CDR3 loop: CASSLPESFYEQYF. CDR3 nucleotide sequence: TGTGCCAGCAGCTTGCCTGAGTCCTTCTACGAGCAGTACTTC.

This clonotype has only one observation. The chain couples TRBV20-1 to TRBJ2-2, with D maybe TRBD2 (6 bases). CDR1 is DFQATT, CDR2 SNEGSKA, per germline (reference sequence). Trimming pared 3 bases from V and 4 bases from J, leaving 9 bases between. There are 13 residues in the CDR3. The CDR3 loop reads CSASGSITGELFF. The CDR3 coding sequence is TGCAGTGCTAGCGGGAGCATCACCGGGGAGCTGTTTTTT.

As DNA, the CDR3 is TGTGCCAGCAGCTTAGCGTCGGGCGGGGAGCTGTTTTTT. Its protein product is CASSLASGGELFF. This sequence joins TRBV7-2 and TRBJ2-2; no definite D call. The V gene's germline CDR1 is SGHTA and CDR2 FQGNSA. This CDR3 contains 13 residues. Trimming left V 0 bases short and J 7 bases short, with 6 bases between. The full variable domain, in which reference TRBV7-2 and TRBJ2-2 provide the parts outside the CDR3, is GAGVSQSPSNKVTEKGKDVELRCDPISGHTALYWYRQSLGQGLEFLIYFQGNSAPDKSGLPSDRFSAERTGGSVSTLTIQRTQQEDSAVYLCASSLASGGELFFGEGSRLTVL.

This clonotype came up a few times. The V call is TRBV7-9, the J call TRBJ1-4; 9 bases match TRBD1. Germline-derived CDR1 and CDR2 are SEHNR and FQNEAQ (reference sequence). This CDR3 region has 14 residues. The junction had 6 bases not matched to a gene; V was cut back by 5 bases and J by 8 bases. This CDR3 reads CASSQQGQGEKLFF. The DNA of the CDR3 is TGTGCCAGCAGCCAACAGGGACAGGGAGAAAAACTGTTTTTT.

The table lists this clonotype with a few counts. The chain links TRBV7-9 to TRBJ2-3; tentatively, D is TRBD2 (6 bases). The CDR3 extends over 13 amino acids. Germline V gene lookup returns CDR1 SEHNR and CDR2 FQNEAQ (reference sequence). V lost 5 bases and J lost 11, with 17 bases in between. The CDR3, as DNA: TGTGCCAGCAGCCCTAGCATCGGGGGAAGGCAGTATTTT. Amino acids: CASSPSIGGRQYF.

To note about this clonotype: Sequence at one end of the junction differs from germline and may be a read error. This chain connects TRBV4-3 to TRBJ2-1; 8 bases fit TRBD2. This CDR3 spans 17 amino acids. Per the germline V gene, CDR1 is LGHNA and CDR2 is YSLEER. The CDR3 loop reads CASSQAWSGSSSNEQFF. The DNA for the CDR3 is TGCGCCAGCAGCCAAGCGTGGAGCGGGAGTTCCTCCAATGAGCAGTTCTTC.

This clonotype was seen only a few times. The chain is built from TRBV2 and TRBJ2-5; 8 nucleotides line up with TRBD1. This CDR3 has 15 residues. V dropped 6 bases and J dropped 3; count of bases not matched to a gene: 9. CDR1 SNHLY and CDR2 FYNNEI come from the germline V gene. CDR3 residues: CASRKPGQEEETQYF. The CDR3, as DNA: TGTGCCAGCAGAAAACCGGGACAGGAGGAAGAGACCCAGTACTTC.

The CDR3 sequence is CASSRRVPDYEQYF. CDR3 DNA: TGTGCCAGCAGTCGCAGGGTCCCCGACTACGAGCAGTACTTC. V gene TRBV4-2 combines with J gene TRBJ2-4, with a tentative D call TRBD1 (5 bases). The J call may be incorrect, as the DNA end agrees better with TRBJ2-7. The germline V gene has CDR1 LGHNA and CDR2 YNFKEQ. The CDR3 spans 14 residues.

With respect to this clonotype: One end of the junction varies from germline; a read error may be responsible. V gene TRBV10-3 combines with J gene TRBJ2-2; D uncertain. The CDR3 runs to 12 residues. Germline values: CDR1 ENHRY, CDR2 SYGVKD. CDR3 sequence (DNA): TGTGCCAGCAGTGAGCCTTCCGGGGAGCTGTTTTTT. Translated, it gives CASSEPSGELFF.

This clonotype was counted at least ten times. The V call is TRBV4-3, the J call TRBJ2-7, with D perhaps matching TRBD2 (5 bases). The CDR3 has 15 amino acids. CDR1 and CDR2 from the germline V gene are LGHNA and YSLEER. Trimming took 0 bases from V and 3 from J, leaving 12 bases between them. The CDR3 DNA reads TGCGCCAGCAGCCAAGATGGGGTCGGAGGCTACGAGCAGTACTTC. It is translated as CASSQDGVGGYEQYF.

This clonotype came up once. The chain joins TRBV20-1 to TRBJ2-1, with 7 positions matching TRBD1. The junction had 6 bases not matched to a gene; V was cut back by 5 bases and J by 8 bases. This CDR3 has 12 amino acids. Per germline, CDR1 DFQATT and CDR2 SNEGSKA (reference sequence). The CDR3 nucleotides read TGCAGTGCTCGACAGGGTAGCGATGAGCAGTTCTTC. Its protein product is CSARQGSDEQFF.

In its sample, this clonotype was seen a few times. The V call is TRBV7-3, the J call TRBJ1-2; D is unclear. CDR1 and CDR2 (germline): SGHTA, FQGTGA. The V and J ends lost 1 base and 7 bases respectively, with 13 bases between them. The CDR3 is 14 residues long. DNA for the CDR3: TGTGCCAGCAGCTTAATCCCTCAGGACGGTGGCTACACCTTC. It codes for CASSLIPQDGGYTF.

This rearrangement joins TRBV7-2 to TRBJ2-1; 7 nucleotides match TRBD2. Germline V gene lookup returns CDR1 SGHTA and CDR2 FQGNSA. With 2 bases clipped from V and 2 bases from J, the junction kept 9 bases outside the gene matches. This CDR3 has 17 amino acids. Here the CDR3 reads CASSLFVAGLTYNEQFF. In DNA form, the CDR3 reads TGTGCCAGCAGCTTATTTGTAGCGGGCCTTACCTACAATGAGCAGTTCTTC. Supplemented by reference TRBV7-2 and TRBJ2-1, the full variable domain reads GAGVSQSPSNKVTEKGKDVELRCDPISGHTALYWYRQSLGQGLEFLIYFQGNSAPDKSGLPSDRFSAERTGGSVSTLTIQRTQQEDSAVYLCASSLFVAGLTYNEQFFGPGTRLTVL.

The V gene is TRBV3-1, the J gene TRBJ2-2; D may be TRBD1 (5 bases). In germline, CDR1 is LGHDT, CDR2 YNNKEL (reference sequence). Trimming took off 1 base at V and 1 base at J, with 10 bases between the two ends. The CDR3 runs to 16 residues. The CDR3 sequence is CASSQGSGMNTGELFF. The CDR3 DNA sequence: TGTGCCAGCAGCCAAGGTTCAGGGATGAACACCGGGGAGCTGTTTTTT.

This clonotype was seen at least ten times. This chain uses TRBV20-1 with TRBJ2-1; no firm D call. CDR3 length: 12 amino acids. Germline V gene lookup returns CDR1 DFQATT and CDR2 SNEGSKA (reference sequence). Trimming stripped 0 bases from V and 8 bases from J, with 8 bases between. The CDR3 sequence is CSAREAADEQFF. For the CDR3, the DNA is TGCAGTGCTAGAGAGGCGGCGGATGAGCAGTTCTTC.

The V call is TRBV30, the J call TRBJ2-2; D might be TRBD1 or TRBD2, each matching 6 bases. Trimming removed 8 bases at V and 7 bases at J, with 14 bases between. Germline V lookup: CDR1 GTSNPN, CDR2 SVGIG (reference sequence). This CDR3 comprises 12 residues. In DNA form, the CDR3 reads TGTGCCGGGGGGCGGGACGGCGGGGAGCTGTTTTTT. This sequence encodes CAGGRDGGELFF.

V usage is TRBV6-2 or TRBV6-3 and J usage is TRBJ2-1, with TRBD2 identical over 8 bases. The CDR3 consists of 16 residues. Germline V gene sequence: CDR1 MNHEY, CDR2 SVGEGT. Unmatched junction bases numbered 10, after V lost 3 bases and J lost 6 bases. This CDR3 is CASSYGTRGTINEQFF. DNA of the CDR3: TGTGCCAGCAGTTATGGGACTAGGGGTACTATCAATGAGCAGTTCTTC.

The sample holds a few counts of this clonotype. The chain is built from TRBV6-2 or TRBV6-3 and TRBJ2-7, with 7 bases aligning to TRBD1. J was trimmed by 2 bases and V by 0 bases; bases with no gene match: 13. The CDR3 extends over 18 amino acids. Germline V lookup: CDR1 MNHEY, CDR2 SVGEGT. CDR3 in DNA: TGTGCCAGCAGTTACTCGAGGTTAGTGGGGACAGAGGCCTACGAGCAGTACTTC. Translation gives CASSYSRLVGTEAYEQYF.